This T cell receptor (beta chain) was observed in a study of blood T cell repertoires in COVID-19. The overall study: Samples representing acute and convalescent COVID-19 were sourced from the United States, Italy and Spain. Sources were T cells, B-cell-depleted T cells, or PBMCs; the material itself was cDNA or gDNA.

Original data processing: Reference gene primers were amplified, and this amplification served to estimate nucleated cell counts. Profiled with immunoSEQ multiplex PCR; TCRdb holds only in-frame clones, not every one. The D gene and trimming were derived from the DNA, and the V and J assignments and clone size from that table. In the table there are roughly 200,000 clones, 75% to 80% of which are singletons. About this clone: At one end, the junction sequence differs from germline, possibly due to a read error.

Germline loops: CDR1 SGHDT, CDR2 YYEEEE. The CDR3 spans 14 residues. The material sequenced was peripheral blood. The sequence derives from a woman between 50 and 59 years old with active or convalescent COVID-19. The chain couples TRBV5-6 to TRBJ2-7, with D unresolved. The CDR3 protein is CASSFHLGSHEQYF. As DNA, the CDR3 is TGTGCCAGCAGCTTCCATCTGGGCTCCCACGAGCAGTACTTC.